This is a list of T cell receptor beta chains from one sample in a study of blood T cell repertoires in COVID-19. TCRdb's copy holds only in-frame clones and misses some; the assay was immunoSEQ multiplex PCR. The sample gives 120,000 to 150,000 clones, around 84% of which show up once; 35% to 45% is in the top ten. Sequencing was performed on peripheral blood. These TCRs come from a human donor in a cohort sampled during active COVID-19. Both conserved end residues are part of each CDR3. The D gene is left open where the match is weak. Rows may omit the clone size; those that give it use once, few, many or a size class.

J | length | size | V | D | DNA | CDR3
TRBJ1-2 | 14 | once | TRBV28 | - | TGTGCCAGCAGTTTGCGGGTGATAACTTATGGCTACACCTTC | CASSLRVITYGYTF
TRBJ1-2 | 11 | - | TRBV20-1 | - | TGCGGCCTTACGGGAATAGCTGGCTACACCTTC | CGLTGIAGYTF
TRBJ2-2 | 15 | - | TRBV7-9 | - | TGTGCCAGCAGCTTTGCAGGGGCAAGGGCCGGGGAGCTGTTTTTT | CASSFAGARAGELFF
TRBJ2-1 | 15 | - | TRBV9 | TRBD2 | TGTGCCAGCAGCGGACTAGCGGGGGGGCCCAATGAGCAGTTCTTC | CASSGLAGGPNEQFF
TRBJ1-5 | 13 | - | TRBV30 | - | TGTGCCTGGAGTGTCTCGTTAAATCAGCCCCAGCATTTT | CAWSVSLNQPQHF
TRBJ1-6 | 15 | - | TRBV5-8 | - | TGTGCCAGCAGCTTGGACAGGGTATTTCATTCACCCCTCCACTTT | CASSLDRVFHSPLHF
TRBJ1-1 | 17 | - | TRBV4-2 | - | TGTGCCAGCAGCCCTACCCCAGGGGCAGTCATAAATACTGAAGCTTTCTTT | CASSPTPGAVINTEAFF
TRBJ2-2 | 14 | once | TRBV4-3 | - | TGCGCCAGCAGCCAAGAGCAGGTGGGCGGGGAGCTGTTTTTT | CASSQEQVGGELFF
TRBJ2-1 | 16 | - | TRBV21-1 | - | TGTGCCAGCAGCCCCCGACAGGGAACCCTAGTCCAAGAGCGGTTCTTC | CASSPRQGTLVQERFF
TRBJ2-2 | 14 | once | TRBV21-1 | - | TGTGCCAGCAGCAAATCGAGTAGCACCGGGGAGCTGTTTTTT | CASSKSSSTGELFF
TRBJ2-2 | 14 | - | TRBV5-1 | - | TGCGCCAGCAGCCCCAGCGACGGAACCGGGGAGCTGTTTTTT | CASSPSDGTGELFF
TRBJ1-2 | 13 | - | TRBV12-3/TRBV12-4 | TRBD1 | TGTGCCAGCAGCACCAGGACAGGGGCTGGCTACACCTTC | CASSTRTGAGYTF
TRBJ2-1 | 17 | - | TRBV19 | - | TGTGCCAGTAGTATTCGGCCTCCGAGAGGGGGTTACAATGAGCAGTTCTTC | CASSIRPPRGGYNEQFF
TRBJ1-5 | 12 | - | TRBV2 | - | TGTGCCAGCAGACGGGGGAATCAGCCCCAGCATTTT | CASRRGNQPQHF
TRBJ1-1 | 14 | - | TRBV9 | TRBD1 | TGTGCCAGCAGCGTAGAGGGCAGGGGGACGGAAGCTTTCTTT | CASSVEGRGTEAFF
TRBJ2-7 | 15 | - | TRBV5-1 | TRBD1 | TGCGCCAGCAGCTTGGCCACCGGGACAGGCTACGAGCAGTACTTC | CASSLATGTGYEQYF
TRBJ1-3 | 17 | - | TRBV4-3 | TRBD1 | TGCGCCAGCAGCCCAGGGGGGACAGGGGGCCGTGGAAACACCATATATTTT | CASSPGGTGGRGNTIYF